This T cell receptor (beta chain) comes out of a study of OX40 agonist ivuxolimab in advanced cancers. In the study overall: Patients got intravenous ivuxolimab at 0.01 to 10 mg/kg every 2 weeks. Three patients had partial responses: one hepatocellular carcinoma, two cutaneous melanoma.

V was shortened by 5 bases and J by 1 base, with 11 bases between the two germline ends. The CDR3 is 14 amino acids. Germline V gives CDR1 SEHNR, CDR2 FQNEAQ (reference sequence). As for this clone: This sample includes further DNA sequences coding for the same CDR3.

Sequencing was performed with immunoSEQ multiplex PCR; in TCRdb, only in-frame clones are kept and a portion is missing. The data hold 25,000 to 35,000 clones, with about 74% observed a single time. This specimen was CD4+ or CD8+ T cells sorted from blood, taken in a trial of the OX40 agonist ivuxolimab. This receptor was identified in an adult with an advanced solid tumor such as melanoma, head and neck, liver or kidney cancer. The chain is built from TRBV7-9 and TRBJ1-1; D unresolved. CDR3 sequence reads: CASSHQTENTEAFF. CDR3 in DNA: TGTGCCAGCAGCCACCAAACAGAGAACACTGAAGCTTTCTTT. The full variable domain, in which reference TRBV7-9 and TRBJ1-1 provide the parts outside the CDR3, is DTGVSQNPRHKITKRGQNVTFRCDPISEHNRLYWYRQTLGQGPEFLTYFQNEAQLEKSRLLSDRFSAERPKGSFSTLEIQRTEQGDSAMYLCASSHQTENTEAFFGQGTRLTVV.